This T cell receptor beta chain derives from a study of cytomegalovirus exposure and HLA in healthy donors. Study-wide results and limits: According to the study, around 180 TCR beta chains were cytomegalovirus-associated. The presence/absence work took it that sequencing depth was about the same across donors.

The PCR was carried out with 60 Vbeta primers and 13 Jbeta primers. Libraries were prepared by immunoSEQ multiplex PCR; TCRdb keeps only in-frame clonotypes and omits some of them. The sample has some 150,000 clones, 65% to 75% seen once. CDR3 length: 13 residues. The germline V and J ends were trimmed by 7 bases and 2 bases, with 11 bases remaining between them. CDR1 is MDHEN and CDR2 is SYDVKM in the germline V gene. Details on this clone: The antigen is not known.

Sequencing was done on a sample of PBMCs. This TCR derives from a human donor in good health. V gene TRBV28 combines with J gene TRBJ2-5; tentative D call: TRBD2 (6 bases). The CDR3 reads CASNAGSQETQYF. For the CDR3, the DNA is TGTGCCAGCAACGCGGGATCACAAGAGACCCAGTACTTC.